This T cell receptor (beta chain) was identified in a study of Ad26.COV2.S vaccination and SARS-CoV-2 variants. Looking at the study overall: In the study, Ad26.COV2.S was injected intramuscularly once, or twice 56 days apart. General study findings and limits: Recipients of vaccine and of placebo showed similar breadth of their non-spike TCR repertoires.

As regards this clone: Its matching antigen is unknown.

Germline assignment: CDR1 LGHNA and CDR2 YNFKEQ. The CDR3 contains 14 residues. Trimming cost V 1 base and J 8 bases, with 11 bases left between them. Treatment noted: over 15 received Ad26.COV2.S at low or high dose, single or two shots; a few received placebo; per-sample allocation not given. Sampling occurred on day 63 after the first vaccine or placebo injection. This table comes from immunoSEQ multiplex PCR, and its TCRdb copy is limited to in-frame clones, with some not included. The table includes about 350,000 clones, roughly nine tenths detected once. The chain couples TRBV4-2 to TRBJ2-2; weak D call: TRBD2 (6 bases). This specimen was peripheral blood, taken in a trial of Ad26.COV2.S vaccine versus placebo. The TCR was taken from a person between 18 and 60 years old who received the Ad26.COV2.S COVID-19 vaccine or a placebo. The CDR3 spells CASSQATAGGELFF. In DNA form, the CDR3 reads TGTGCCAGCAGCCAAGCTACGGCGGGAGGGGAGCTGTTTTTT.